The rows below give T cell receptor beta chains drawn from one sample of a study of siplizumab effects on memory and regulatory T cells. Data came from immunoSEQ multiplex PCR; TCRdb stores just in-frame clones and leaves some out. The sample includes tens of thousands of clones, 88% seen only once; the top ten take under 2%. The sequenced sample consisted of Tregs sorted from blood. The receptors stem from a human donor in good health. CDR3s include the opening cysteine and the closing phenylalanine or tryptophan. D genes are given only for firm matches. Not all rows give a size; the values are once, few, many and, for expanded clones, a class.

TRBV19	-	TRBD2	TRBJ2-7	CASSGLAGMYEQYF	TGTGCCAGTAGCGGACTAGCGGGGATGTACGAGCAGTACTTC
TRBV5-1	-	TRBD1	TRBJ2-1	CASRFRGTGEQFF	TGCGCCAGCAGGTTCCGCGGGACAGGTGAGCAGTTCTTC
TRBV4-1	-	TRBD1	TRBJ2-7	CASSPGLGQGSYEQYF	TGCGCCAGCAGCCCCGGGCTGGGACAGGGGTCCTACGAGCAGTACTTC
TRBV5-1	-	-	TRBJ2-1	CASSRTHSSYNEQFF	TGCGCCAGCAGCCGTACTCATAGCTCCTACAATGAGCAGTTCTTC
TRBV7-6	-	-	TRBJ1-1	CASSLASGQSEAFF	TGTGCCAGCAGCTTAGCGAGTGGGCAGTCAGAAGCTTTCTTT
TRBV7-9	once	TRBD2	TRBJ2-1	CASSLVLAGFEQFF	TGTGCCAGCAGCTTAGTACTAGCGGGATTTGAGCAGTTCTTC
TRBV5-1	-	TRBD2	TRBJ2-1	CASSWSGRGVNEQFF	TGCGCCAGCAGCTGGAGCGGGAGAGGGGTCAATGAGCAGTTCTTC
TRBV29-1	-	-	TRBJ2-1	CSVERSGWGSNEQFF	TGCAGCGTTGAACGGAGCGGGTGGGGTTCCAATGAGCAGTTCTTC
TRBV5-1	-	-	TRBJ2-1	CASSVKDAYNEQFF	TGCGCCAGCAGCGTAAAGGACGCCTACAATGAGCAGTTCTTC
TRBV9	-	TRBD2	TRBJ2-2	CASSPRISGVNTGELFF	TGTGCCAGCAGCCCCCGTATCAGCGGGGTTAACACCGGGGAGCTGTTTTTT
TRBV7-2	-	-	TRBJ2-4	CASSLEFGSQYF	TGTGCCAGCAGCTTAGAATTCGGGTCTCAGTACTTC
TRBV19	once	-	TRBJ1-3	CASSIGFAYSGNTIYF	TGTGCCAGTAGTATAGGATTCGCTTACTCTGGAAACACCATATATTTT
TRBV4-1	-	-	TRBJ2-4	CASSQEGRRQTNIQYF	TGCGCCAGCAGCCAAGAAGGAAGACGGCAAACAAACATTCAGTACTTC
TRBV5-1	-	TRBD2	TRBJ2-1	CASSARLAGHNEQFF	TGCGCCAGCAGCGCCCGACTAGCGGGTCACAATGAGCAGTTCTTC
TRBV6-5	once	-	TRBJ2-7	CASSYRYEQYF	TGTGCCAGCAGCTACCGATACGAGCAGTACTTC
TRBV29-1	-	TRBD1	TRBJ2-7	CSVRLGTGGFHEQYF	TGCAGCGTTCGACTTGGGACAGGGGGATTCCACGAGCAGTACTTC
TRBV6-1	-	-	TRBJ1-1	CASSEGGGRAAFF	TGTGCCAGCAGTGAAGGCGGCGGGAGGGCAGCTTTCTTT
TRBV5-1	-	-	TRBJ2-5	CASSLQGWGQETQYF	TGCGCCAGCAGCTTGCAGGGCTGGGGCCAAGAGACCCAGTACTTC
TRBV5-4	-	-	TRBJ2-1	CASNQAGEQFF	TGTGCCAGCAACCAAGCCGGGGAGCAGTTCTTC
TRBV29-1	-	-	TRBJ1-1	CSVGRVWKGTEAFF	TGCAGCGTTGGTAGGGTTTGGAAAGGCACTGAAGCTTTCTTT
TRBV27	-	-	TRBJ2-1	CASSFDSATGYNEQFF	TGTGCCAGCAGTTTTGATTCAGCCACGGGCTACAATGAGCAGTTCTTC
TRBV11-3	-	-	TRBJ2-6	CASGRTSGANVLTF	TGTGCCAGCGGAAGAACCTCTGGGGCCAACGTCCTGACTTTC
TRBV15	-	-	TRBJ1-2	CATSRNTDANYGYTF	TGTGCCACCAGCAGAAATACAGACGCTAACTATGGCTACACCTTC
TRBV5-1	-	-	TRBJ2-1	CASRGPNNEQFF	TGCGCCAGCCGCGGCCCGAACAATGAGCAGTTCTTC
TRBV13	-	TRBD1	TRBJ2-7	CASTGTGASYEQYF	TGTGCCAGCACCGGGACAGGGGCTTCCTACGAGCAGTACTTC
TRBV6-6	-	-	TRBJ2-4	CASSYPSTESKNIQYF	TGTGCCAGCAGTTACCCGTCGACAGAGTCCAAAAACATTCAGTACTTC
TRBV6-5	-	-	TRBJ1-1	CASILTARNTEAFF	TGTGCCAGCATCCTAACAGCCAGGAACACTGAAGCTTTCTTT
TRBV27	-	-	TRBJ1-5	CASSFGLGPQHF	TGTGCCAGCAGTTTCGGACTTGGGCCCCAGCATTTT
TRBV7-9	few	TRBD2	TRBJ2-3	CASSPSGRGDTQYF	TGTGCCAGCAGTCCCAGCGGGAGGGGAGATACGCAGTATTTT
TRBV4-3	-	TRBD2	TRBJ2-1	CASSQRNFGLAGPPNEQFF	TGCGCCAGCAGCCAACGAAATTTTGGACTAGCGGGACCCCCCAATGAGCAGTTCTTC
TRBV2	-	TRBD1	TRBJ2-7	CASRMDRGPYEQYF	TGTGCCAGCAGGATGGACAGGGGTCCCTACGAGCAGTACTTC
TRBV5-1	-	-	TRBJ2-1	CASSLREMSGPYNEQFF	TGCGCCAGCAGCTTGCGAGAAATGAGCGGGCCCTACAATGAGCAGTTCTTC
TRBV5-1	few	-	TRBJ2-1	CASSLGGTPYNEQFF	TGCGCCAGCAGCTTGGGGGGGACCCCATACAATGAGCAGTTCTTC
TRBV7-2	-	-	TRBJ1-2	CASTPPADGYTF	TGTGCCAGCACCCCGCCTGCAGATGGCTACACCTTC
TRBV20-1	-	-	TRBJ2-7	CSARMGPEQYF	TGCAGTGCTAGGATGGGTCCCGAGCAGTACTTC
TRBV29-1	few	-	TRBJ1-1	CSVLRGDTEAFF	TGCAGCGTGCTTCGAGGGGACACTGAAGCTTTCTTT
TRBV19	once	-	TRBJ1-4	CASSRAGFEKLFF	TGTGCCAGTAGTAGGGCAGGGTTTGAAAAACTGTTTTTT
TRBV12-5	-	-	TRBJ2-2	CASGTTGTENTGELFF	TGTGCTAGTGGTACCACCGGGACTGAAAACACCGGGGAGCTGTTTTTT
TRBV5-5	-	-	TRBJ1-4	CASNPEGRGFYGEKLFF	TGTGCCAGCAACCCAGAAGGTCGGGGCTTCTATGGTGAAAAACTGTTTTTT
TRBV19	once	-	TRBJ1-1	CASSPAIVVNTEAFF	TGTGCCAGTAGTCCAGCAATCGTAGTGAACACTGAAGCTTTCTTT
TRBV29-1	-	TRBD2	TRBJ2-1	CSVEITSGRRNEQFF	TGCAGCGTTGAAATTACTAGCGGGAGGCGGAATGAGCAGTTCTTC
TRBV11-3	-	TRBD1	TRBJ2-5	CASSRDRGRTETQYF	TGTGCCAGCAGCCGGGACAGGGGGCGGACTGAGACCCAGTACTTC
TRBV28	-	TRBD2	TRBJ2-3	CASSRSGRATDTQYF	TGTGCCAGCAGCCGTAGCGGGAGAGCGACAGATACGCAGTATTTT
TRBV7-9	-	TRBD2	TRBJ2-1	CASSLQIPAGTSVEQFF	TGTGCCAGCAGCTTGCAAATCCCGGCAGGGACTAGCGTAGAGCAGTTCTTC
TRBV25-1	-	-	TRBJ2-7	CASSEYGAHSYEQYF	TGTGCCAGCAGTGAATACGGGGCCCACTCCTACGAGCAGTACTTC
TRBV7-2	-	-	TRBJ1-4	CASSSRAGVEKLFF	TGTGCCAGCAGCTCCCGGGCAGGTGTTGAAAAACTGTTTTTT
TRBV5-1	-	-	TRBJ1-5	CARPGDQPQHF	TGCGCCAGGCCGGGAGATCAGCCCCAGCATTTT
TRBV5-6	once	-	TRBJ2-7	CASSLNRLEQYF	TGTGCCAGCAGCTTGAACAGGCTAGAGCAGTACTTC
TRBV7-9	-	-	TRBJ2-1	CASSLPHNEQFF	TGTGCCAGCAGCCTCCCTCACAATGAGCAGTTCTTC
TRBV5-6	-	TRBD2	TRBJ2-1	CASRTSGSYNEQFF	TGTGCCAGCAGAACTAGCGGATCCTACAATGAGCAGTTCTTC
TRBV9	-	TRBD1	TRBJ2-7	CASNATGGSYEQYF	TGTGCCAGCAACGCGACAGGGGGCTCCTACGAGCAGTACTTC
TRBV27	-	-	TRBJ2-7	CATRGAWEQYF	TGTGCCACGCGGGGAGCATGGGAGCAGTACTTC
TRBV30	once	TRBD1	TRBJ2-2	CAWSVIGQGTGELFF	TGTGCCTGGAGTGTAATTGGACAGGGCACCGGGGAGCTGTTTTTT
TRBV30	-	-	TRBJ1-4	CAWALMQSEKLFF	TGTGCCTGGGCCCTCATGCAGTCAGAAAAACTGTTTTTT
TRBV4-3	-	TRBD2	TRBJ2-1	CASSQGLAPYNEQFF	TGCGCCAGCAGCCAAGGACTAGCGCCATACAATGAGCAGTTCTTC
TRBV12-5	-	TRBD2	TRBJ2-1	CASGFTGTSPDNEQFF	TGTGCTAGTGGCTTCACCGGGACTAGCCCAGACAATGAGCAGTTCTTC
TRBV30	-	-	TRBJ1-5	CAWSVPLPGQPQHF	TGTGCCTGGAGTGTACCCCTCCCGGGTCAGCCCCAGCATTTT
TRBV6-1	-	TRBD1	TRBJ1-1	CASSEVTGGFEAFF	TGTGCCAGCAGTGAAGTAACAGGGGGCTTTGAAGCTTTCTTT
TRBV30	-	-	TRBJ1-2	CAWSLADIYGYTF	TGTGCCTGGAGTTTGGCCGACATCTATGGCTACACCTTC
TRBV28	-	TRBD1	TRBJ1-2	CASRGQGAYRGYTF	TGTGCCAGCAGGGGACAGGGGGCTTATCGTGGCTACACCTTC